This T cell receptor (beta chain) emerged from a study of metastatic and nonmetastatic thyroid tumors. Study-wide background: Repertoires of blood and of tissue (tumor or nodule) from malignant and benign thyroid patients were compared.

Per the study methods: Researchers built a distant-metastasis classifier for papillary thyroid cancer that drew on CDR3 differences across clinicopathological groups. MiXCR reprocessed the PCR reads for TCRdb. TCRdb, not the original authors, processed these V and J calls. The table lists roughly 9,500 clones, about 30% of them singletons. Overall study results and limits: Malignant tumors reportedly showed significantly higher TCR beta diversity than benign nodules in both blood and tumor.

Thyroid surgery took place with no prior treatment in any patient. This clone has only a few counts. Its cognate antigen is unknown. This receptor was obtained from a female donor with papillary thyroid cancer or a benign thyroid nodule (not recorded which). Some clones in this sample may be carry-over from other donors' samples. Material: tumor tissue.

The CDR3 coding sequence is TGTGCCAGCAGTCCACCCCAGGGTGCTCGAGGCTACACCTTC. It is translated as CASSPPQGARGYTF. The rearrangement joins TRBV28 to TRBJ1-2; the D gene is possibly TRBD1 (5 bases). CDR3 length equals 14 residues. V gave up 5 bases and J gave up 8 bases, with 18 bases separating them. The V gene's germline CDR1 is MDHEN and CDR2 SYDVKM.